These 18 T cell receptor beta chains came from one sample sequenced in a study of T cell responses to AZD1222 COVID-19 vaccine. Some clones are missing from TCRdb's copy, which holds only in-frame ones; the method was immunoSEQ multiplex PCR. Seen here are tens of thousands of clones, about nine tenths observed once, and the top ten hold around 4%. The sample here was peripheral blood, taken on day 0 of AZD1222 vaccination. The receptors were sampled from an adult in good health.

V and J are TRBV9 and TRBJ1-2; D is perhaps TRBD1 (6 bases). The CDR3 sequence is 14 residues long. V was trimmed by 2 bases and J by 0 bases, leaving 8 bases between them. Germline CDR1 is SGDLS and CDR2 is YYNGEE. This CDR3 is CASSVGHSNYGYTF. The DNA for the CDR3 is TGTGCCAGCAGCGTGGGACATTCTAACTATGGCTACACCTTC.

This clone has just one count. The J gene is TRBJ2-5, the V gene TRBV28, with D perhaps matching TRBD1 (5 bases). Trimming took 6 bases from V and 2 from J, leaving 16 bases between them. CDR1 and CDR2 (germline): MDHEN, SYDVKM. The length of the CDR3 is 15 residues. CDR3 bases: TGTGCCAGCAGCTCACAGGTCGGATTGCAAGAGACCCAGTACTTC. Translating gives CASSSQVGLQETQYF. Complete variable domain (other parts from reference TRBV28 and TRBJ2-5): DVKVTQSSRYLVKRTGEKVFLECVQDMDHENMFWYRQDPGLGLRLIYFSYDVKMKEKGDIPEGYSVSREKKERFSLILESASTNQTSMYLCASSSQVGLQETQYFGPGTRLLVL.

The CDR3 protein is CASSFLTGTHEQYF. Written as DNA, the CDR3 is TGTGCCAGCAGCTTCCTGACAGGGACCCACGAGCAGTACTTC. The chain is built from TRBV11-2 and TRBJ2-7; 7 bases match TRBD1. Germline V lookup: CDR1 SGHAT, CDR2 FQNNGV. This CDR3 comprises 14 residues. V was pared by 3 bases and J by 5 bases, with 7 bases of the junction left unmatched.

CDR3 region: CASSLLQANTIYF. CDR3 coding DNA: TGTGCCAGCAGCTTATTACAGGCTAACACCATATATTTT. This sequence joins TRBV7-2 and TRBJ1-3, with D perhaps TRBD1 (5 bases). Trimming took 2 bases from V and 7 from J, leaving 9 bases between them. Germline V lookup: CDR1 SGHTA, CDR2 FQGNSA. CDR3 length: 13 residues. The whole variable domain, remainder taken from reference TRBV7-2 and TRBJ1-3, is GAGVSQSPSNKVTEKGKDVELRCDPISGHTALYWYRQSLGQGLEFLIYFQGNSAPDKSGLPSDRFSAERTGGSVSTLTIQRTQQEDSAVYLCASSLLQANTIYFGEGSWLTVV.

This sequence joins TRBV30 and TRBJ2-5; possibly TRBD1 or TRBD2 for D (6 bases each). V lost 5 bases, J lost 3 bases, and 19 bases lay in between. The CDR3 consists of 15 residues. Germline-derived CDR1 and CDR2 are GTSNPN and SVGIG (reference sequence). The CDR3 sequence: CAWGWGPGGEETQYF. Here the CDR3 DNA reads TGTGCCTGGGGTTGGGGGCCTGGCGGGGAAGAGACCCAGTACTTC.

This sequence joins TRBV7-9 and TRBJ1-1; 8 bases match TRBD1. This CDR3 spans 14 amino acids. J gave up 5 bases and V 6 bases, and 8 bases lay outside the gene matches. Per the germline V gene, CDR1 is SEHNR and CDR2 is FQNEAQ (reference sequence). The CDR3 loop is CASRDYRGRTEAFF. For the CDR3, the DNA is TGTGCCAGCAGGGATTACAGGGGGAGAACTGAAGCTTTCTTT.

This chain links TRBV20-1 with TRBJ2-2, with a weak D call TRBD1 (6 bases). Trimming stripped 3 bases from V and 3 bases from J, with 14 bases between. Germline V gene data show CDR1 as DFQATT and CDR2 as SNEGSKA (reference sequence). The CDR3 loop spans 15 amino acids. CDR3 DNA: TGCAGTGCTAGTTTGGGGCAGGGGTACACCGGGGAGCTGTTTTTT. Amino acid sequence: CSASLGQGYTGELFF.

The chain has TRBV3-1 (or the pseudogene TRBV3-2) and TRBJ1-1, with D unresolved. In germline, CDR1 is LGHDT, CDR2 YNNKEL (reference sequence). The CDR3 extends over 16 amino acids. V was cut by 4 bases and J by 0 bases, with 15 bases left in between. The CDR3 is CASSPRSSGVNTEAFF. The CDR3 bases are TGTGCCAGCAGCCCCAGATCGTCGGGTGTGAACACTGAAGCTTTCTTT.

The chain is built from TRBV30 and TRBJ1-6; D is ambiguous. The CDR3 is made up of 11 amino acids. Trimming left V 4 bases short and J 8 bases short, with 6 bases between. CDR1 is GTSNPN and CDR2 is SVGIG in the germline V gene (reference sequence). DNA for the CDR3: TGTGCCTGGATGTTGGATTCACCCCTCCACTTT. This encodes CAWMLDSPLHF.

The V call is TRBV7-3, the J call TRBJ1-1; D is ambiguous. V shed 2 bases and J shed 0 bases, with 10 bases lying between them. The germline V gene has CDR1 SGHTA and CDR2 FQGTGA. The CDR3 spans 15 residues. This chain's CDR3 is CASSLSVGVNTEAFF. The DNA for the CDR3 is TGTGCCAGCAGCTTATCTGTAGGTGTGAACACTGAAGCTTTCTTT.

This clone was detected only once. The genes are TRBV7-3 and TRBJ1-2, with TRBD1 matching over 7 bases. The CDR3 runs 14 residues. The junction had 7 bases not matched to a gene; V was cut back by 5 bases and J by 4 bases. The germline V gene has CDR1 SGHTA and CDR2 FQGTGA. This CDR3 is CASSPRQGGYGYTF. In nucleotides, the CDR3 is TGTGCCAGCAGCCCAAGACAGGGAGGCTATGGCTACACCTTC.

This clone showed up just a few times. The chain carries TRBV24-1 and TRBJ2-7; unclear D gene. V was shortened by 1 base and J by 4 bases, with 10 bases between the two germline ends. The germline CDR1 and CDR2 sequences are KGHDR and SFDVKD. This CDR3 comprises 14 residues. CDR3 in amino acids: CATSDLNSDYEQYF. CDR3 bases: TGTGCCACCAGTGATTTAAACTCCGATTACGAGCAGTACTTC.

The V and J genes are TRBV11-3 and TRBJ1-2; 8 nucleotides match TRBD1. With 5 bases clipped from V and 2 bases from J, the junction kept 7 bases outside the gene matches. CDR1 and CDR2 (germline): SGHNT, YENEEA. The CDR3 is 15 residues long. The CDR3 region is CASSDTSGGNYGYTF. The CDR3 DNA follows: TGTGCCAGCAGCGACACGTCAGGGGGCAACTATGGCTACACCTTC.

This clone was seen a handful of times. The chain combines TRBV5-6 with TRBJ1-6; weak D call: TRBD1 (6 bases). The germline V and J ends were trimmed by 4 bases and 8 bases, with 13 bases remaining between them. Germline CDR1 reads SGHDT; CDR2 reads YYEEEE. The CDR3 contains 14 residues. CDR3: CASSPTGYDSPLHF. The CDR3 nucleotides read TGTGCCAGCAGCCCTACAGGGTATGATTCACCCCTCCACTTT.

The count of this clone is one. This chain uses TRBV18 with TRBJ2-3; D is possibly TRBD2 (6 bases). Germline loops: CDR1 KGHSH, CDR2 LQKENI. The CDR3 consists of 16 residues. The germline V and J ends were trimmed by 4 bases and 3 bases, with 17 bases remaining between them. CDR3 nucleotide sequence: TGTGCCAGCTCACAGACCGGGACTTCGCCAACAGATACGCAGTATTTT. It is translated as CASSQTGTSPTDTQYF. Drawing the rest from reference TRBV18 and TRBJ2-3, the complete variable domain is NAGVMQNPRHLVRRRGQEARLRCSPMKGHSHVYWYRQLPEEGLKFMVYLQKENIIDESGMPKERFSAEFPKEGPSILRIQQVVRGDSAAYFCASSQTGTSPTDTQYFGPGTRLTVL.

This chain joins TRBV2 and TRBJ2-1, with 8 bases matching TRBD2. The V segment lost 5 bases and the J segment 7 bases; nucleotides outside the gene matches: 10. The germline V gene encodes CDR1 SNHLY and CDR2 FYNNEI. The CDR3 length is 15 residues. The CDR3 spells CASSPRSGSGNEQFF. The CDR3 region has the DNA TGTGCCAGCAGTCCTAGGAGCGGGAGTGGTAATGAGCAGTTCTTC.

V is TRBV2 and J is TRBJ1-6, with 7 bases matching TRBD1. The CDR3 contains 16 residues. V was pared by 11 bases and J by 5 bases, with 15 bases of the junction left unmatched. Germline loops: CDR1 SNHLY, CDR2 FYNNEI. CDR3 in DNA: TGTGCCTTAGGGGGACAGCCCCCTTCAAATAATTCACCCCTCCACTTT. Amino acids: CALGGQPPSNNSPLHF.

The rearrangement links TRBV9 to TRBJ2-2; TRBD1 matches 7 bases. Germline CDR1 reads SGDLS; CDR2 reads YYNGEE. The CDR3 runs 15 residues. J was trimmed by 4 bases and V by 4 bases; bases with no gene match: 7. The CDR3 DNA sequence: TGTGCCAGCAGCCCCGACAGGGCGAGCACCGGGGAGCTGTTTTTT. Protein sequence: CASSPDRASTGELFF.